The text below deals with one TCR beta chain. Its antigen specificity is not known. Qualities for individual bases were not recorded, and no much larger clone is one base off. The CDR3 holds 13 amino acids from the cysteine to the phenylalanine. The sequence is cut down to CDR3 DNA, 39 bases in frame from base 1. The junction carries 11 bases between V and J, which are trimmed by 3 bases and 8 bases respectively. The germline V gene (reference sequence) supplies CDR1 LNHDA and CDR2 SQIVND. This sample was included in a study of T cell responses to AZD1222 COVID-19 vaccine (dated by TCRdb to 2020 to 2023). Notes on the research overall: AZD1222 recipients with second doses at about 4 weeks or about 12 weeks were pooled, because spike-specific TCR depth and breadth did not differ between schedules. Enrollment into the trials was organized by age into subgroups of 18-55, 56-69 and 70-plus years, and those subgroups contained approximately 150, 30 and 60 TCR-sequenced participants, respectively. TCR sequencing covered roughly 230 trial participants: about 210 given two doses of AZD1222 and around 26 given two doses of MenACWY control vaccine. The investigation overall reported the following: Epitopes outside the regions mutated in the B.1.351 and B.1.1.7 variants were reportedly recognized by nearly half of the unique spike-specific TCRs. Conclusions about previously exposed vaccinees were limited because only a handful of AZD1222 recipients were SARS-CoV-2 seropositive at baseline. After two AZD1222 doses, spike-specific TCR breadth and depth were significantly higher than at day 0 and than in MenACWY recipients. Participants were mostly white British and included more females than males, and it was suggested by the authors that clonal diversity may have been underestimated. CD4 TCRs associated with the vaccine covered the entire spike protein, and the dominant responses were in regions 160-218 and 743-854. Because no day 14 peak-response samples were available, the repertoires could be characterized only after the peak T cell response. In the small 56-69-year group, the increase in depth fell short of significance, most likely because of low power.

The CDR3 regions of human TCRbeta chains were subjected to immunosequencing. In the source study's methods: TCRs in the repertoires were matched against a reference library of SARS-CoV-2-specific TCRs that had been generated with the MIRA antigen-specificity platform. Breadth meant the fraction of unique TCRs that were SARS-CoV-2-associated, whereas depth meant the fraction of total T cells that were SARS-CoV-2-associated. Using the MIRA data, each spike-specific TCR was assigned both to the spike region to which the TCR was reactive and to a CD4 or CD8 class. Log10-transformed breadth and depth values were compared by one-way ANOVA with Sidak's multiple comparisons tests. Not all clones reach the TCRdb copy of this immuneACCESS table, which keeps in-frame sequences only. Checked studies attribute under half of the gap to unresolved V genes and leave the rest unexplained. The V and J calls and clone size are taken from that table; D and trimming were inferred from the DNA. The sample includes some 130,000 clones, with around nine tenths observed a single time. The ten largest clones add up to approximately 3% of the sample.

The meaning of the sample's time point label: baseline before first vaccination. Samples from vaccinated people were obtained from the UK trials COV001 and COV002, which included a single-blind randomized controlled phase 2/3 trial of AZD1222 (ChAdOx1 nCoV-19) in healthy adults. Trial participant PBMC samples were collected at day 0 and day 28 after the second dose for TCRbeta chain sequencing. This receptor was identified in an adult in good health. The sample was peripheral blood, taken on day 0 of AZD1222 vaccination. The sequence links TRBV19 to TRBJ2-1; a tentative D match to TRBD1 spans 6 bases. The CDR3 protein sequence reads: CASSMDSLDEQFF. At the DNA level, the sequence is TGTGCCAGTAGTATGGACAGTTTGGATGAGCAGTTCTTC.